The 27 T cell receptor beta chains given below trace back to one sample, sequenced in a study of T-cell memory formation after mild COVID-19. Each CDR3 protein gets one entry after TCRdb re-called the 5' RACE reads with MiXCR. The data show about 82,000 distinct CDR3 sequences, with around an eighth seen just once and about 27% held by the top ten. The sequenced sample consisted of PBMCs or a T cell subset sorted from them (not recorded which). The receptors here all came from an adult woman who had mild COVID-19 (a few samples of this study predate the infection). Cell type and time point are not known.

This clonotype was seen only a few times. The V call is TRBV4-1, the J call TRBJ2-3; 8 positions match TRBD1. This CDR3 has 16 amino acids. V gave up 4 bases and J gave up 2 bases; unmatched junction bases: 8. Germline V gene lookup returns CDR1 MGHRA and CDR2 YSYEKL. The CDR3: CASSLLGQGYTDTQYF. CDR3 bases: TGCGCCAGCAGCCTTCTCGGACAGGGATACACAGATACGCAGTATTTT.

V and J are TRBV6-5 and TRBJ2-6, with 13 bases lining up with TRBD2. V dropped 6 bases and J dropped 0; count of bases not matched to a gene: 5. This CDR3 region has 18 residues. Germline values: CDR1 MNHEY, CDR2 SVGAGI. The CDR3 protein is CASSPLAGGPSGANVLTF. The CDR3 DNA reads TGTGCCAGCAGCCCACTAGCGGGAGGGCCCTCTGGGGCCAACGTCCTGACTTTC.

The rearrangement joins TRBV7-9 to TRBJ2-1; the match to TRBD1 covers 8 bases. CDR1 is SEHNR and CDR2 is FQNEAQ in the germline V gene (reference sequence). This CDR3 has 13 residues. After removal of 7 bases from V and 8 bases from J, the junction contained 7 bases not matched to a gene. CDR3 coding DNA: TGTGCCAGCAACCTTCGGGACAGGTATGAGCAGTTCTTC. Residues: CASNLRDRYEQFF.

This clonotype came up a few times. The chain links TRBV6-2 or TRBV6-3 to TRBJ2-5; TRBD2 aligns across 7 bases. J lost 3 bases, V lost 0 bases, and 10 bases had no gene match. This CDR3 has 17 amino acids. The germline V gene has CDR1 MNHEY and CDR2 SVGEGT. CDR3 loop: CASSYSPSGASKETQYF. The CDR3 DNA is TGTGCCAGCAGTTACTCGCCTAGCGGAGCCTCCAAAGAGACCCAGTACTTC.

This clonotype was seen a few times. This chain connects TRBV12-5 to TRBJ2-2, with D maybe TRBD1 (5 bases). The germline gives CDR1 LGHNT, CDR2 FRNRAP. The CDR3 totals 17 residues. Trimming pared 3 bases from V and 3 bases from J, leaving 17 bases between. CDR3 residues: CASGFEAQGSYTGELFF. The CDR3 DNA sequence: TGTGCTAGTGGTTTTGAGGCGCAGGGTTCGTACACCGGGGAGCTGTTTTTT.

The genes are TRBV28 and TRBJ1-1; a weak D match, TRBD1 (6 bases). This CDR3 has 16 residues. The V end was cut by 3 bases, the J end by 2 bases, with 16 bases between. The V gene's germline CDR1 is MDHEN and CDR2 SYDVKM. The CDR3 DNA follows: TGTGCCAGCAGTTTGTTGCGGCAGGGACAAAACACTGAAGCTTTCTTT. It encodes CASSLLRQGQNTEAFF.

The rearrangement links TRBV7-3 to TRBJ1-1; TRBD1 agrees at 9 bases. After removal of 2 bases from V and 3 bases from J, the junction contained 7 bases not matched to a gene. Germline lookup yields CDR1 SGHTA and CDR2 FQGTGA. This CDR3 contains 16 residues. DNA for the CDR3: TGTGCCAGCAGCTTAGAAGGGACAGGGAGTTACACTGAAGCTTTCTTT. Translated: CASSLEGTGSYTEAFF.

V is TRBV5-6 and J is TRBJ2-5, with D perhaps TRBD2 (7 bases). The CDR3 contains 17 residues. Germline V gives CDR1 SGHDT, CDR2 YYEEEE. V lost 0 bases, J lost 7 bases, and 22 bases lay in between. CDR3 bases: TGTGCCAGCAGCTTGGAGGGTGGCGGGGGCCGACGGGGGACCCAGTACTTC. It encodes CASSLEGGGGRRGTQYF.

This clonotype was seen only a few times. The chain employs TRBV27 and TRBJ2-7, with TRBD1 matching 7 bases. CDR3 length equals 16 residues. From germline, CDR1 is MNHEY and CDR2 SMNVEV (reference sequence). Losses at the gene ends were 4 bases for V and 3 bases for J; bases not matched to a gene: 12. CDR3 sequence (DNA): TGTGCCAGCAGTTCCTCCCCAGGGCAGGGGGACTACGAGCAGTACTTC. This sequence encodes CASSSSPGQGDYEQYF.

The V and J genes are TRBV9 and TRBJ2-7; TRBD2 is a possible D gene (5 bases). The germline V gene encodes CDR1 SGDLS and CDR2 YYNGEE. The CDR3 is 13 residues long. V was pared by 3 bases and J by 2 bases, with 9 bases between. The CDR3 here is CASSAGNPYEQYF. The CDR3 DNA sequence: TGTGCCAGCAGCGCCGGGAACCCCTACGAGCAGTACTTC.

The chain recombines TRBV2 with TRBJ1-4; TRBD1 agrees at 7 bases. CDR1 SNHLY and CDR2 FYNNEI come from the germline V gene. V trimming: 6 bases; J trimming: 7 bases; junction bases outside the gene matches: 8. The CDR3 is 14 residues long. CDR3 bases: TGTGCCAGCAGGGAGACAGGGCCACTTGAAAAACTGTTTTTT. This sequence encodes CASRETGPLEKLFF.

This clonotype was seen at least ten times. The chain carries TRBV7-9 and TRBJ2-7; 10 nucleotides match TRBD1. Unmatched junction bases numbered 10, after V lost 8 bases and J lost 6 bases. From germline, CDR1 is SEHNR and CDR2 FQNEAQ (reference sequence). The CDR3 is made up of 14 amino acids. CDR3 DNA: TGTGCCAGCTCGACGGGGACAGGGGTTTTCGAGCAGTACTTC. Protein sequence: CASSTGTGVFEQYF.

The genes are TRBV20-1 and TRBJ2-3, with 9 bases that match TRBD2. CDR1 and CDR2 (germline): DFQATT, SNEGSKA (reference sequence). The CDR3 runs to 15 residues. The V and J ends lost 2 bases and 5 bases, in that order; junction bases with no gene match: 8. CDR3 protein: CSARSIAGVGDTQYF. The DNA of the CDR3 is TGCAGTGCTAGATCTATAGCGGGAGTGGGAGATACGCAGTATTTT.

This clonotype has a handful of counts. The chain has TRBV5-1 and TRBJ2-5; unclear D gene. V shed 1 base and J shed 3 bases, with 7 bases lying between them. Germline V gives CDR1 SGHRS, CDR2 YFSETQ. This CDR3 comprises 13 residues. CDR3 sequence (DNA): TGCGCCAGCAGCTTGTTTACAGAAGAGACCCAGTACTTC. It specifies CASSLFTEETQYF.

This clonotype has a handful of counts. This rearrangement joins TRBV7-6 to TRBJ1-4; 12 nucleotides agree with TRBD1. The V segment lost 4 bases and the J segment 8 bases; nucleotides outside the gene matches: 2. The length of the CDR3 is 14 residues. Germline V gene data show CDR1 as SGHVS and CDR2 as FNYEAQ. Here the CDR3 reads CASSWDRGREKLFF. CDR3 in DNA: TGTGCCAGCAGCTGGGACAGGGGGCGCGAAAAACTGTTTTTT. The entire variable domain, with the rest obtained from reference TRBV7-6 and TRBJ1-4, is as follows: GAGVSQSPRYKVTKRGQDVALRCDPISGHVSLYWYRQALGQGPEFLTYFNYEAQQDKSGLPNDRFSAERPEGSISTLTIQRTEQRDSAMYRCASSWDRGREKLFFGSGTQLSVL.

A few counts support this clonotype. This CDR3 reads CASSLARRVQYF. The CDR3 nucleotides are TGTGCCAGCAGTTTAGCGCGAAGGGTCCAGTACTTC. This chain joins TRBV12-3 or TRBV12-4 and TRBJ2-5; D not certain. The CDR3 totals 12 residues. V was shortened by 0 bases and J by 10 bases, with 9 bases between the two germline ends.

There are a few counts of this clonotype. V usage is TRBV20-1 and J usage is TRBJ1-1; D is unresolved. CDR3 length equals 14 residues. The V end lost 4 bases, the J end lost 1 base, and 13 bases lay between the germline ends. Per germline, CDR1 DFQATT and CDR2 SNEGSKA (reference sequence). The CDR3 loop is CSAIKALSNTEAFF. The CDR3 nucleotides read TGCAGTGCTATAAAAGCCCTATCGAACACTGAAGCTTTCTTT.

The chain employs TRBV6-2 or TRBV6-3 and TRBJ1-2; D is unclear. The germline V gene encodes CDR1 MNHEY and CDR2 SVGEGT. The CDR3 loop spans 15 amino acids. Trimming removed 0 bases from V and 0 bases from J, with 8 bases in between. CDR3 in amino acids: CASSYSRTTNYGYTF. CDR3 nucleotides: TGTGCCAGCAGTTACTCGCGGACCACTAACTATGGCTACACCTTC.

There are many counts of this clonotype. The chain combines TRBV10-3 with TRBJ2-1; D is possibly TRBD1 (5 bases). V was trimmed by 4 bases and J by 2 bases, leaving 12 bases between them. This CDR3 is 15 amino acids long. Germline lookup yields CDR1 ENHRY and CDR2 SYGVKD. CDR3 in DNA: TGTGCCATCAGTGTAGACAGACGAACCTACAATGAGCAGTTCTTC. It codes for CAISVDRRTYNEQFF.

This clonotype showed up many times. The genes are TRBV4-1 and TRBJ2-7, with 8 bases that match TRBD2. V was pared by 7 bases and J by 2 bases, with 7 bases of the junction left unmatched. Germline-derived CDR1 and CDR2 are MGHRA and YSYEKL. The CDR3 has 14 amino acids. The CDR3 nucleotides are TGCGCCAGCAAAAAAGCGGGGGCCGCCTACGAGCAGTACTTC. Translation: CASKKAGAAYEQYF.

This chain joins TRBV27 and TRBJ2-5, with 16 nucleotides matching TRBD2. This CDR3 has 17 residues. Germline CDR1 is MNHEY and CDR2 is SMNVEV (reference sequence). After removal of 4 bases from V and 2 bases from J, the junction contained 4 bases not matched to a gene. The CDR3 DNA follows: TGTGCCAGCAGTTCGGGGACTAGCGGGAGGGGACAAGAGACCCAGTACTTC. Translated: CASSSGTSGRGQETQYF.

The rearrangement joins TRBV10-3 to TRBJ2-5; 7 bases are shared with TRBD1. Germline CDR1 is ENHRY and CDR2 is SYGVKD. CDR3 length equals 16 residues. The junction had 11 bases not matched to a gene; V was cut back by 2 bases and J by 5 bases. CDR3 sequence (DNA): TGTGCCATCAGTGAGCGAACAGGGGTCGATGAGGAGACCCAGTACTTC. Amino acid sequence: CAISERTGVDEETQYF.

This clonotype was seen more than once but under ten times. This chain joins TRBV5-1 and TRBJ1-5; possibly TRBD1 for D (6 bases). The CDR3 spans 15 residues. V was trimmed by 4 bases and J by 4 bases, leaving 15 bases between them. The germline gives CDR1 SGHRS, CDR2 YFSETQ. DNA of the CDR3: TGCGCCAGCAGCCCGGGACATTCGGGAAATCAGCCCCAGCATTTT. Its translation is CASSPGHSGNQPQHF.

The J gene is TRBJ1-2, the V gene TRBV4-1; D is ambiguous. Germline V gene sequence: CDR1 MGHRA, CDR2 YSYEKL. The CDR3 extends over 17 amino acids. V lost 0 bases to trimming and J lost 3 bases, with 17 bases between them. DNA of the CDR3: TGCGCCAGCAGCCAAGATTTACAGATATCTCGGGACTATGGCTACACCTTC. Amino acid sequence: CASSQDLQISRDYGYTF.

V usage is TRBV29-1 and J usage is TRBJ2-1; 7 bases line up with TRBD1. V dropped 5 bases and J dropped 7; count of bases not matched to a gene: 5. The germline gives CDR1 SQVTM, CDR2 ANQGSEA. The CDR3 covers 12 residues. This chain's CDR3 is CSVIATGNEQFF. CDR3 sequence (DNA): TGCAGCGTTATAGCGACAGGGAATGAGCAGTTCTTC.

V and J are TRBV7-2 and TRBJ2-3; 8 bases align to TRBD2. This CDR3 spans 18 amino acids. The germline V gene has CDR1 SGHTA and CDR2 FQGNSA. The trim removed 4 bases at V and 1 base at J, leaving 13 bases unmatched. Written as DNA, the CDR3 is TGTGCCAGCAGCTCCCACGTGGGGGTAGCGGGGCGCACAGATACGCAGTATTTT. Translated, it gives CASSSHVGVAGRTDTQYF.

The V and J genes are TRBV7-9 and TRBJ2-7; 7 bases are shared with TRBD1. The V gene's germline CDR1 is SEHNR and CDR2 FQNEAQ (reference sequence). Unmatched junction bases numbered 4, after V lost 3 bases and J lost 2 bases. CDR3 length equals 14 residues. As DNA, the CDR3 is TGTGCCAGCAGCTTGACGGACAGGCCCTACGAGCAGTACTTC. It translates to CASSLTDRPYEQYF.